These T cell receptor beta chains were read from a single sample in a study of OX40 agonist ivuxolimab in advanced cancers. TCRdb's table, derived via immunoSEQ multiplex PCR, lists solely in-frame clones and lacks some. Of more than 50,000 clones in the sample, around 80% are singletons; the top ten hold 2% to 3%. The sample consisted of CD4+ or CD8+ T cells sorted from blood, taken in a trial of the OX40 agonist ivuxolimab. Receptors originate from an adult with an advanced solid tumor such as melanoma, head and neck, liver or kidney cancer. Both conserved end residues are part of each CDR3. Where a row states a size, it is once, few, many or the class of an expanded clone; other rows omit it.

cdr3_aa v_call cdr3_length clone_size
CASNLGRGSTDTQYF TRBV6-1 15 -
CASSSDGSSTDTQYF TRBV5-1 15 -
CASSLIGQSSGNTIYF TRBV28 16 -
CASSAQGAGRGYNSPLHF TRBV2 18 -
CASDTTVGETQYF TRBV7-9 13 -
CASSPTSSISSTPYEQYF TRBV4-2 18 -
CASSEQGAMETQYF TRBV6-1 14 -
CASSLRGLDTQYF TRBV27 13 once
CASSDQGYTGELFF TRBV2 14 -
CASSLGGSSYNSPLHF TRBV5-6 16 -
CASSHLDRAHEQYF TRBV28 14 -
CASSLGAANEAFF TRBV7-8 13 -
CASSKNQPQHF TRBV28 11 -
CASSLAGGSDSPLHF TRBV5-4 15 -
CASSLIGLAGEQFF TRBV6-6 14 -
CASSDYTGTSEQYF TRBV2 14 -
CASSIRQGVAEKLFF TRBV19 15 -
CASSPRAPNSPLHF TRBV7-2 14 -
CASKIRGSNIQYF TRBV19 13 -
CASSGPGLAVAYEQYF TRBV28 16 -
CASSVGLVINTGELFF TRBV9 16 few
CASSKVAGEINEQFF TRBV21-1 15 -
CASSGTGDPGANVLTF TRBV6-1 16 -
CASSPAGWGMNTGELFF TRBV19 17 -
CASIEGGDTEAFF TRBV6-1 13 -
CASRGDYEQYF TRBV28 11 few
CATSRDLSNTEAFF TRBV15 14 few
CASGGSGNTEAFF TRBV6-1 13 -
CASSFPGQGAYEQYF TRBV28 15 -
CASSAGGTGEGTQYF TRBV5-1 15 -
CASSPTGTGVRNEQFF TRBV7-2 16 -
CASSNRPGQTGELFF TRBV6-6 15 -
CASSGQGRGNSPLHF TRBV2 15 -
CASSPLLGGKTQYF TRBV28 14 -
CASSLGLAGAGEQFF TRBV7-8 15 -
CASSNEGTEAFF TRBV19 12 -
CASLLQGANTEAFF TRBV18 14 -
CASSIGPPNLSGGQPQHF TRBV19 18 once
CASSKEGDVEQYF TRBV6-5 13 -
CASSLTSQSSYNSPLHF TRBV5-1 17 -
CATSREYRGSEAFF TRBV15 14 -
CASSLFLGQGQPQHF TRBV7-2 15 -
CASSLGGGTNYGYTF TRBV7-3 15 -
CASSWDGNQPQHF TRBV7-2 13 -
CASSRTVPGTFF TRBV6-1 12 -
CASSTPRQGAPEAFF TRBV6-6 15 -
CASSLDRGNQPQHF TRBV28 14 -
CASRVPSTDTQYF TRBV6-1 13 once
CASSPSPLGGEKLFF TRBV18 15 -
CASSQSPDRDTEAFF TRBV4-2 15 -